This TCR beta chain came from a study of T cell repertoires in cytomegalovirus infection. One entry per CDR3 protein results from TCRdb running MiXCR on the reads. The sample lists hundreds of thousands of distinct CDR3 sequences, around 30% seen once, with more than 12% in the top ten. Trimming cost V 5 bases and J 2 bases, with 19 bases left between them. The germline V gene encodes CDR1 SEHNR and CDR2 FQNEAQ (reference sequence). The CDR3 is made up of 16 amino acids. Remarks on this clonotype: Its antigen remains unknown.

The rearrangement links TRBV7-9 to TRBJ2-7, with D tentatively TRBD1 (6 bases). The sequence was obtained from a human donor in good health (CMV status not recorded). Some clones in this sample may be carry-over from other donors' samples. Sequenced material: cultured CD8+ T cells from PBMCs, taken from culture after CMV antigen stimulation. CDR3: CASSTLDSPLTYEQYF. The CDR3 DNA follows: TGTGCCAGCAGCACCCTGGACAGCCCCCTGACCTACGAGCAGTACTTC.